A selection of T cell receptor beta chains follows, all from one sample in a study of neoadjuvant anti-PD-1 for oral cavity cancer. Method: immunoSEQ multiplex PCR; TCRdb's copy keeps in-frame clones and lacks some. The sample carries around 70,000 clones, around 83% recorded once. Specimen: PBMCs, collected after nivolumab (anti-PD-1) treatment. The receptors were sampled from a person aged 40 to 85 with oral cavity squamous cell carcinoma. Each CDR3 is given with its conserved first and last residue. A D gene is named only where the DNA matches it firmly. Clone sizes are given selectively: once, few, many, or a class where the clone is expanded.

abundance: NA; j_gene: TRBJ1-1; v_gene: TRBV19; d_gene: TRBD1; CDR3aa: CASSPPTGAGTEAFF; CDR3nt: TGTGCCAGTAGTCCCCCAACAGGGGCGGGTACTGAAGCTTTCTTT
abundance: NA; j_gene: TRBJ1-1; v_gene: TRBV28; d_gene: TRBD1; CDR3aa: CASTSGQLNTEAFF; CDR3nt: TGTGCCAGTACCTCGGGACAGCTGAACACTGAAGCTTTCTTT
abundance: NA; j_gene: TRBJ2-1; v_gene: TRBV6-5; d_gene: NA; CDR3aa: CASSYLRTAFDEQFF; CDR3nt: TGTGCCAGCAGTTATTTAAGGACAGCCTTTGATGAGCAGTTCTTC
abundance: NA; j_gene: TRBJ2-7; v_gene: TRBV29-1; d_gene: NA; CDR3aa: CSALGTEGYEQYF; CDR3nt: TGCAGCGCCCTCGGTACCGAAGGCTACGAGCAGTACTTC
abundance: NA; j_gene: TRBJ1-4; v_gene: TRBV10-1; d_gene: NA; CDR3aa: CASSETTGGVEKLFF; CDR3nt: TGCGCCAGCAGTGAGACGACAGGCGGGGTTGAAAAACTGTTTTTT
abundance: NA; j_gene: TRBJ2-7; v_gene: TRBV28; d_gene: TRBD1; CDR3aa: CASRRQGGNEQYF; CDR3nt: TGTGCCAGCAGAAGACAGGGTGGGAACGAGCAGTACTTC
abundance: NA; j_gene: TRBJ2-7; v_gene: TRBV20-1; d_gene: NA; CDR3aa: CSASILTEQYF; CDR3nt: TGCAGTGCTAGTATCCTAACGGAGCAGTACTTC
abundance: once; j_gene: TRBJ1-1; v_gene: TRBV5-1; d_gene: NA; CDR3aa: CASSLQGTNYEAFF; CDR3nt: TGCGCCAGCAGCTTGCAGGGGACGAATTATGAAGCTTTCTTT
abundance: NA; j_gene: TRBJ1-2; v_gene: TRBV6-1; d_gene: NA; CDR3aa: CASSDVYGYTF; CDR3nt: TGTGCCAGCAGTGACGTCTACGGCTACACCTTC
abundance: NA; j_gene: TRBJ2-7; v_gene: TRBV19; d_gene: TRBD2; CDR3aa: CASSRAGGYEQYF; CDR3nt: TGTGCCAGTAGTAGGGCGGGAGGCTACGAGCAGTACTTC
abundance: NA; j_gene: TRBJ2-2; v_gene: TRBV7-3; d_gene: TRBD1; CDR3aa: CASSLSQGAGELFF; CDR3nt: TGTGCCAGCAGCTTAAGTCAGGGGGCAGGGGAGCTGTTTTTT
abundance: NA; j_gene: TRBJ1-2; v_gene: TRBV19; d_gene: NA; CDR3aa: CASSRQEGTNYGYTF; CDR3nt: TGTGCCAGCTCCCGGCAGGAAGGGACTAACTATGGCTACACCTTC
abundance: NA; j_gene: TRBJ1-5; v_gene: TRBV19; d_gene: NA; CDR3aa: CASSIEAGRGGNQPQHF; CDR3nt: TGTGCCAGTAGTATAGAGGCAGGGAGAGGTGGAAATCAGCCCCAGCATTTT
abundance: few; j_gene: TRBJ1-3; v_gene: TRBV28; d_gene: TRBD1; CDR3aa: CASRDRVPGGHTIYF; CDR3nt: TGTGCCAGCAGAGACAGGGTCCCTGGGGGGCACACCATATATTTT
abundance: NA; j_gene: TRBJ2-2; v_gene: TRBV7-6; d_gene: NA; CDR3aa: CASSPGHANTGELFF; CDR3nt: TGTGCCAGCAGCCCTGGACACGCGAACACCGGGGAGCTGTTTTTT
abundance: NA; j_gene: TRBJ1-3; v_gene: TRBV5-1; d_gene: NA; CDR3aa: CASSLAGASGNTIYF; CDR3nt: TGCGCCAGCAGCTTGGCCGGCGCCTCTGGAAACACCATATATTTT
abundance: once; j_gene: TRBJ2-1; v_gene: TRBV19; d_gene: TRBD2; CDR3aa: CASTGTSGMGEQFF; CDR3nt: TGTGCCAGTACCGGGACTAGCGGGATGGGTGAGCAGTTCTTC
abundance: NA; j_gene: TRBJ2-5; v_gene: TRBV5-1; d_gene: NA; CDR3aa: CASSFGSGGETQYF; CDR3nt: TGCGCCAGCAGCTTCGGGAGTGGAGGGGAGACCCAGTACTTC
abundance: once; j_gene: TRBJ2-7; v_gene: TRBV10-3; d_gene: NA; CDR3aa: CAISDPGLGQYF; CDR3nt: TGTGCCATCAGTGACCCTGGGTTAGGGCAGTACTTC
abundance: NA; j_gene: TRBJ1-5; v_gene: TRBV6-1; d_gene: TRBD1; CDR3aa: CASSESTGTGNYQPQHF; CDR3nt: TGTGCCAGCAGTGAGAGCACCGGGACAGGGAATTATCAGCCCCAGCATTTT
abundance: few; j_gene: TRBJ1-1; v_gene: TRBV4-1; d_gene: NA; CDR3aa: CASSQNLVGGAAEAFF; CDR3nt: TGCGCCAGCAGCCAAAATTTAGTGGGGGGGGCGGCTGAAGCTTTCTTT
abundance: NA; j_gene: TRBJ2-7; v_gene: TRBV5-6; d_gene: NA; CDR3aa: CASSLLGYEQYF; CDR3nt: TGTGCCAGCAGCTTGTTGGGGTACGAGCAGTACTTC
abundance: NA; j_gene: TRBJ1-2; v_gene: TRBV6-5; d_gene: TRBD1; CDR3aa: CASRTGDSGYTF; CDR3nt: TGTGCCAGTAGAACAGGGGACTCCGGCTACACCTTC
abundance: NA; j_gene: TRBJ1-4; v_gene: TRBV25-1; d_gene: NA; CDR3aa: CASSDKWAREFLFF; CDR3nt: TGTGCCAGCAGTGATAAATGGGCCAGGGAATTCCTGTTTTTT
abundance: NA; j_gene: TRBJ2-3; v_gene: TRBV7-3; d_gene: TRBD2; CDR3aa: CASSLSPSGSGEDTQYF; CDR3nt: TGTGCCAGCAGCTTAAGTCCTAGCGGGAGCGGGGAAGATACGCAGTATTTT
abundance: NA; j_gene: TRBJ2-1; v_gene: TRBV25-1; d_gene: NA; CDR3aa: CASSEGHASEQFF; CDR3nt: TGTGCCAGCAGTGAAGGGCACGCGAGTGAGCAGTTCTTC
abundance: few; j_gene: TRBJ1-3; v_gene: TRBV6-5; d_gene: NA; CDR3aa: CASIAASSGNTIYF; CDR3nt: TGTGCCAGCATCGCAGCCAGCTCTGGAAACACCATATATTTT
abundance: NA; j_gene: TRBJ1-4; v_gene: TRBV7-9; d_gene: NA; CDR3aa: CASSFPSTTNEKLFF; CDR3nt: TGTGCCAGCAGCTTTCCCAGTACAACTAATGAAAAACTGTTTTTT
abundance: NA; j_gene: TRBJ1-2; v_gene: TRBV2; d_gene: NA; CDR3aa: CATLGEGRNYGYTF; CDR3nt: TGTGCCACCCTGGGGGAGGGGCGGAACTATGGCTACACCTTC
abundance: NA; j_gene: TRBJ2-3; v_gene: TRBV4-1; d_gene: TRBD2; CDR3aa: CASSQEQGLAGKTSTDTQYF; CDR3nt: TGCGCCAGCAGCCAAGAACAGGGTCTAGCGGGGAAAACTAGCACAGATACGCAGTATTTT
abundance: NA; j_gene: TRBJ2-3; v_gene: TRBV7-6; d_gene: NA; CDR3aa: CASSLGAENTQYF; CDR3nt: TGTGCCAGCAGCTTAGGGGCGGAAAATACGCAGTATTTT